The 27 T cell receptor beta chains reported below all come from one sample, sequenced in a study of blood T cell repertoires in COVID-19. This table comes from immunoSEQ multiplex PCR, and its TCRdb copy is limited to in-frame clones, with some not included. The sample has approximately 230,000 clones, around 83% seen once; the top ten hold approximately 5.9%. The sequenced sample consisted of peripheral blood. The source of these receptors is an elderly man with acute or convalescent COVID-19.

V gene TRBV3-1 (or the pseudogene TRBV3-2) combines with J gene TRBJ2-7, with D hard to call. Trimming removed 3 bases at V and 5 bases at J, with 11 bases between. Germline V gene lookup returns CDR1 LGHDT and CDR2 YNNKEL (reference sequence). This CDR3 has 13 residues. The CDR3 protein is CASSQTNKNEQYF. The CDR3 nucleotides read TGTGCCAGCAGCCAGACAAACAAGAACGAGCAGTACTTC.

The J gene is TRBJ2-7, the V gene TRBV5-4, with a possible D match to TRBD1 (6 bases). Germline values: CDR1 SGHNT, CDR2 YYREEE (reference sequence). V lost 2 bases, J lost 2 bases, and 20 bases lay in between. The CDR3 totals 17 residues. The CDR3 loop is CASSFRDWTEPTYEQYF. The CDR3 bases are TGTGCCAGCAGCTTTAGAGACTGGACAGAACCGACCTACGAGCAGTACTTC.

The rearrangement joins TRBV19 to TRBJ2-3; 7 nucleotides align to TRBD2. This CDR3 region has 14 residues. The V segment lost 7 bases and the J segment 1 base; nucleotides outside the gene matches: 5. Germline V gene data show CDR1 as LNHDA and CDR2 as SQIVND (reference sequence). Here the CDR3 DNA reads TGTGCCAGTAACCAAGGACTAGGCACAGATACGCAGTATTTT. As protein: CASNQGLGTDTQYF. Using reference TRBV19 and TRBJ2-3 for the parts outside the CDR3, the full variable domain is DGGITQSPKYLFRKEGQNVTLSCEQNLNHDAMYWYRQDPGQGLRLIYYSQIVNDFQKGDIAEGYSVSREKKESFPLTVTSAQKNPTAFYLCASNQGLGTDTQYFGPGTRLTVL.

The chain recombines TRBV7-7 with TRBJ2-5, with D possibly being TRBD2 (5 bases). CDR1 and CDR2 from the germline V gene are SSHAT and FNYEAQ (reference sequence). The CDR3 runs 13 residues. V lost 3 bases and J 3 bases, leaving 8 bases between the germline ends. CDR3 protein: CASSFSLEETQYF. The CDR3 DNA sequence: TGTGCCAGCAGCTTCTCACTAGAAGAGACCCAGTACTTC.

This clone was observed a single time. V is TRBV6-5 and J is TRBJ2-2; 7 positions agree with TRBD1. This CDR3 contains 15 residues. The V gene end was trimmed by 6 bases and the J gene end by 5 bases; junction bases not matched to a gene: 9. Germline V gives CDR1 MNHEY, CDR2 SVGAGI. CDR3: CASRLTDRSTGELFF. The CDR3 nucleotides are TGTGCCAGCAGACTCACGGACAGGTCGACCGGGGAGCTGTTTTTT.

The chain joins TRBV24-1 to TRBJ2-2; 7 nucleotides match TRBD1. The CDR3 is 16 amino acids. V trimming: 4 bases; J trimming: 6 bases; junction bases outside the gene matches: 10. Germline lookup yields CDR1 KGHDR and CDR2 SFDVKD. The CDR3 is CATSDPRQGLAGELFF. The CDR3 DNA reads TGTGCCACCAGTGACCCTAGACAGGGTTTAGCCGGGGAGCTGTTTTTT.

The gene calls are TRBV5-1 and TRBJ1-4; 9 nucleotides agree with TRBD1. Germline V gives CDR1 SGHRS, CDR2 YFSETQ. The V gene end was trimmed by 5 bases and the J gene end by 8 bases; junction bases not matched to a gene: 7. The CDR3 has 14 residues. CDR3 in DNA: TGCGCCAGCAGTTCGACAGGGGGTTGGGAAAAACTGTTTTTT. Translated: CASSSTGGWEKLFF.

As for this clone: At the DNA level, this CDR3 is encoded by other sequences in the same sample as well. The chain uses TRBV18 and TRBJ2-1, with 9 bases that match TRBD2. There are 15 residues in the CDR3. Losses at the gene ends were 3 bases for V and 0 bases for J; bases not matched to a gene: 0. Germline lookup yields CDR1 KGHSH and CDR2 LQKENI. CDR3 in DNA: TGTGCCAGCTCACCTAGCGGGGGCTCCTACAATGAGCAGTTCTTC. It yields the protein CASSPSGGSYNEQFF.

The genes are TRBV15 and TRBJ1-5; D not certain. Trimming shortened V by 3 bases and J by 1 base, and 7 bases separated the two germline ends. Germline assignment: CDR1 LNHNV and CDR2 YYDKDF (reference sequence). CDR3 length equals 14 residues. CDR3 in amino acids: CATSRGGSNQPQHF. For the CDR3, the DNA is TGTGCCACCAGCAGGGGAGGCAGCAATCAGCCCCAGCATTTT.

The chain has TRBV11-2 and TRBJ1-2; D gene uncertain. The germline V and J ends were trimmed by 5 bases and 0 bases, with 13 bases remaining between them. This CDR3 spans 15 amino acids. Germline values: CDR1 SGHAT, CDR2 FQNNGV. The CDR3 DNA sequence: TGTGCCAGCAGCCAATACACCTTTGCTAACTATGGCTACACCTTC. Its translation: CASSQYTFANYGYTF.

This clone has only one observation. The chain combines TRBV7-6 with TRBJ1-2; tentative D call: TRBD1 (5 bases). Germline V CDR1 and CDR2: SGHVS, FNYEAQ. Trimming left V 5 bases short and J 10 bases short, with 29 bases between. The CDR3 is 17 residues long. CDR3 region: CASSLRGLGATGEDYTF. CDR3 sequence (DNA): TGTGCCAGCAGCCTAAGGGGCCTCGGCGCCACTGGGGAAGACTACACCTTC.

The chain recombines TRBV28 with TRBJ2-7, with D possibly TRBD2 on 6 matching bases. The CDR3 is 14 amino acids. CDR1 is MDHEN, CDR2 SYDVKM, per germline. V gave up 3 bases and J gave up 6 bases, with 15 bases separating them. CDR3 bases: TGTGCCAGCAGTTTCATCCTAGCGTTTGGCGAGCAGTACTTC. It codes for CASSFILAFGEQYF.

The CDR3 is CAISRTSGVTNNEQFF. CDR3 nucleotides: TGTGCCATCTCACGTACCAGCGGAGTGACGAACAATGAGCAGTTCTTC. The chain is built from TRBV10-3 and TRBJ2-1; maybe TRBD2 (5 bases). V lost 8 bases, J lost 5 bases, and 22 bases lay in between. There are 16 residues in the CDR3. Germline V gene data show CDR1 as ENHRY and CDR2 as SYGVKD.

The chain recombines TRBV28 with TRBJ1-2; unclear D gene. Trimming removed 3 bases at V and 10 bases at J, with 9 bases between. The CDR3 loop spans 11 amino acids. Per the germline V gene, CDR1 is MDHEN and CDR2 is SYDVKM. CDR3 bases: TGTGCCAGCAGTTTCGGGTTTGTCTACACCTTC. Translated, it gives CASSFGFVYTF.

The rearrangement links TRBV19 to TRBJ2-7; the match to TRBD1 covers 9 bases. This CDR3 spans 16 amino acids. From germline, CDR1 is LNHDA and CDR2 SQIVND (reference sequence). The V segment lost 6 bases and the J segment 2 bases; nucleotides outside the gene matches: 11. In nucleotides, the CDR3 is TGTGCCAGTAGCCCTCAGCCCGGGACAGGGCCCTACGAGCAGTACTTC. It is translated as CASSPQPGTGPYEQYF.

In DNA, the CDR3 is TGTGCCAGCAGCTTAATACAGGGCGCACCAAATGAGCAGTTCTTC. Its protein product is CASSLIQGAPNEQFF. The chain has TRBV7-3 and TRBJ2-1; TRBD1 is a possible D gene (6 bases). Germline V gene lookup returns CDR1 SGHTA and CDR2 FQGTGA. This CDR3 comprises 15 residues. V was cut by 1 base and J by 7 bases, with 14 bases left in between. The full variable domain, with the rest looked up from reference TRBV7-3 and TRBJ2-1, is GAGVSQTPSNKVTEKGKYVELRCDPISGHTALYWYRQSLGQGPEFLIYFQGTGAADDSGLPNDRFFAVRPEGSVSTLKIQRTERGDSAVYLCASSLIQGAPNEQFFGPGTRLTVL.

The V and J genes are TRBV7-9 and TRBJ2-7; 9 positions match TRBD2. Losses at the gene ends were 2 bases for V and 2 bases for J; bases not matched to a gene: 4. The germline V gene has CDR1 SEHNR and CDR2 FQNEAQ (reference sequence). This CDR3 is 15 amino acids long. The CDR3 reads CASSLMSSGAYEQYF. The CDR3 DNA reads as TGTGCCAGCAGCTTAATGTCTAGCGGGGCCTACGAGCAGTACTTC.

This clone is a singleton in its sample. The rearrangement links TRBV5-1 to TRBJ1-5; 7 nucleotides align to TRBD1. The CDR3 sequence is 15 residues long. Per the germline V gene, CDR1 is SGHRS and CDR2 is YFSETQ. The V gene end was trimmed by 4 bases and the J gene end by 2 bases; junction bases not matched to a gene: 6. The CDR3 spells CASSPGTAGNQPQHF. CDR3 DNA: TGCGCCAGCAGCCCGGGGACAGCGGGCAATCAGCCCCAGCATTTT. Together with reference TRBV5-1 and TRBJ1-5, the CDR3 gives the full variable domain: KAGVTQTPRYLIKTRGQQVTLSCSPISGHRSVSWYQQTPGQGLQFLFEYFSETQRNKGNFPGRFSGRQFSNSRSEMNVSTLELGDSALYLCASSPGTAGNQPQHFGDGTRLSIL.

This clone has only a few counts. J is TRBJ2-5 and V is TRBV5-1; perhaps TRBD2 as D (7 bases). This CDR3 is 15 amino acids long. Germline-derived CDR1 and CDR2 are SGHRS and YFSETQ. V lost 0 bases and J lost 4, with 13 bases in between. As DNA, the CDR3 is TGCGCCAGCAGCTTGGACGGGGGGCGAGGAGAGACCCAGTACTTC. Translation gives CASSLDGGRGETQYF. The variable domain in full, with the rest retrieved from reference TRBV5-1 and TRBJ2-5, is KAGVTQTPRYLIKTRGQQVTLSCSPISGHRSVSWYQQTPGQGLQFLFEYFSETQRNKGNFPGRFSGRQFSNSRSEMNVSTLELGDSALYLCASSLDGGRGETQYFGPGTRLLVL.

V usage is TRBV30 and J usage is TRBJ2-2; 7 bases fit TRBD1. The V gene end was trimmed by 8 bases and the J gene end by 1 base; junction bases not matched to a gene: 19. The CDR3 has 18 amino acids. The germline V gene encodes CDR1 GTSNPN and CDR2 SVGIG (reference sequence). In DNA, the CDR3 is TGTGCCGTGGAATTAGTGGTGGGACAGAGGGGGAACACCGGGGAGCTGTTTTTT. Translated: CAVELVVGQRGNTGELFF.

This rearrangement joins TRBV6-5 to TRBJ2-7, with TRBD2 matching 12 bases. Trimming removed 6 bases from V and 7 bases from J; junction bases left unmatched: 10. CDR1 and CDR2 from the germline V gene are MNHEY and SVGAGI. This CDR3 is built from 15 residues. The CDR3 protein is CASRPRLAGAREQYF. In nucleotides, the CDR3 is TGTGCCAGCAGACCCCGACTAGCGGGGGCGAGGGAGCAGTACTTC.

V is TRBV20-1 and J is TRBJ2-7; TRBD1 agrees at 8 bases. V lost 3 bases and J lost 1; bases outside the gene matches: 8. The CDR3 length is 15 residues. Germline loops: CDR1 DFQATT, CDR2 SNEGSKA (reference sequence). CDR3 amino acids: CSASGTGQPSYEQYF. CDR3 nucleotides: TGCAGTGCTAGTGGGACAGGCCAACCTTCCTACGAGCAGTACTTC.

The J gene is TRBJ2-7, the V gene TRBV18; 7 bases match TRBD2. The germline V gene has CDR1 KGHSH and CDR2 LQKENI. The CDR3 is made up of 15 amino acids. With V trimmed by 4 bases and J by 4 bases, 10 bases remained unmatched. CDR3 DNA: TGTGCCAGCTCACGAAACCCCGGGGGGAATTACGAGCAGTACTTC. Its protein is CASSRNPGGNYEQYF.

V and J are TRBV3-1 (or the pseudogene TRBV3-2) and TRBJ2-7; 12 nucleotides match TRBD2. Germline trimming cut 4 bases from V and 4 bases from J; bases unmatched to any gene: 2. The CDR3 runs to 14 residues. Looked up from germline, CDR1 is LGHDT and CDR2 is YNNKEL (reference sequence). Here the CDR3 reads CASSPTSGSYEQYF. DNA for the CDR3: TGTGCCAGCAGCCCGACTAGCGGGAGTTACGAGCAGTACTTC.

The genes are TRBV18 and TRBJ1-1; tentatively, D is TRBD1 (6 bases). V was shortened by 2 bases and J by 5 bases, with 15 bases between the two germline ends. Germline loops: CDR1 KGHSH, CDR2 LQKENI. The CDR3 consists of 15 residues. For the CDR3, the DNA is TGTGCCAGCTCACCATCGGGGGGCGCGAAGACTGAAGCTTTCTTT. It yields the protein CASSPSGGAKTEAFF.

CDR3 sequence reads: CASSSTWLAGNTIYF. CDR3 in DNA: TGTGCCAGCAGTTCCACCTGGCTCGCCGGAAACACCATATATTTT. The rearrangement links TRBV28 to TRBJ1-3, with D hard to call. Per the germline V gene, CDR1 is MDHEN and CDR2 is SYDVKM. The CDR3 extends over 15 amino acids. Trimming shortened V by 4 bases and J by 4 bases, and 14 bases separated the two germline ends.

The chain has TRBV30 and TRBJ2-1, with a tentative D call TRBD2 (5 bases). Per germline, CDR1 GTSNPN and CDR2 SVGIG (reference sequence). This CDR3 comprises 13 residues. Between the trimmed V and J ends, which lost 3 bases and 6 bases, there was a span of 12 bases. CDR3 loop: CAWRPSRINEQFF. In DNA, the CDR3 is TGTGCCTGGAGGCCTAGCCGTATCAATGAGCAGTTCTTC.